This TCR beta chain was sequenced for a study of shared clonotypes between healthy human individuals. About the study: Three plates each covered CD4 naive and memory; CD8 naive two, CD8 memory one.

Per the original methods: Filtering differed for immunoSEQ, which gave only junction sequences without quality scores. Clones were read by immunoSEQ multiplex PCR, and TCRdb kept only the in-frame ones, dropping some. V and J calls and clone size are copied from that table; D and trimming were computed from the DNA. The sample shows about 670,000 clones, 60% to 80% of them seen only once. The study separated CD4+ cells into CD45RA+ naive and CD45RA-negative memory subsets. Study-wide results and caveats: Naive CD4 clonotype sharing across several donors was around 5.5%.

The V end lost 0 bases, the J end lost 9 bases, and 14 bases lay between the germline ends. Per germline, CDR1 MNHEY and CDR2 SVGAGI. There are 15 residues in the CDR3. About this clone itself: Its antigen is still unknown.

The sequence came from a woman younger than 45 in good health. The rearrangement links TRBV6-5 to TRBJ1-4; a weak D match, TRBD1 (5 bases). The sequencing sample was made of memory CD4+ T cells sorted from blood. Subset: CD45RA-negative fraction. Here the CDR3 reads CASSYSSGYSQKLFF. In DNA, the CDR3 is TGTGCCAGCAGTTACTCCTCAGGGTATTCTCAAAAACTGTTTTTT.